The 10 T cell receptor beta chains below were found in one sample sequenced in a study of shared T cell receptors in the human thymus. TCRdb's table, derived via immunoSEQ multiplex PCR, lists solely in-frame clones and lacks some. The profile shows hundreds of thousands of clones, more than 75% of them singletons. This same sample was also taken into another study, of human thymus T cells.

The material sequenced was thymocytes. All receptors come from a boy in the first two years of life with a congenital heart defect.

The rearrangement joins TRBV4-3 to TRBJ2-1, with 11 bases lining up with TRBD1. CDR1 is LGHNA and CDR2 is YSLEER in the germline V gene. With 2 bases clipped from V and 6 bases from J, the junction kept 9 bases outside the gene matches. The CDR3 is 17 residues long. The CDR3: CASSQFGWTGGFNEQFF. CDR3 coding DNA: TGCGCCAGCAGCCAATTCGGGTGGACAGGGGGCTTCAATGAGCAGTTCTTC.

V gene TRBV12-5 combines with J gene TRBJ1-2; D not certain. The CDR3 is 16 residues long. Trimming took 0 bases from V and 6 from J, leaving 17 bases between them. The germline V gene has CDR1 LGHNT and CDR2 FRNRAP. CDR3 residues: CASGLVERGIRNGYTF. CDR3 in DNA: TGTGCTAGTGGTTTGGTGGAACGAGGGATTCGGAATGGCTACACCTTC.

Concerning this clone: This sample also contains other DNA sequences that code for the same CDR3. V and J are TRBV6-6 and TRBJ1-6; 7 positions match TRBD1. The CDR3 covers 15 residues. V dropped 7 bases and J dropped 5; count of bases not matched to a gene: 8. Germline CDR1 is MNHNY and CDR2 is SVGAGI (reference sequence). In nucleotides, the CDR3 is TGTGCCAGCATCAAACGGACAGGACATAATTCACCCCTCCACTTT. This gives the protein CASIKRTGHNSPLHF.

The gene calls are TRBV6-1 and TRBJ2-2, with no clear D. The CDR3 totals 14 residues. Germline CDR1 MNHNS, CDR2 SASEGT. V was shortened by 3 bases and J by 5 bases, with 10 bases between the two germline ends. The DNA of the CDR3 is TGTGCCAGCAGTGAGCGCCCGTATACCGGGGAGCTGTTTTTT. Translation gives CASSERPYTGELFF.

The chain uses TRBV5-1 and TRBJ1-1, with 8 bases lining up with TRBD1. In germline, CDR1 is SGHRS, CDR2 YFSETQ. The CDR3 extends over 13 amino acids. After removal of 6 bases from V and 5 bases from J, the junction contained 6 bases not matched to a gene. CDR3 sequence reads: CASIRTGTTEAFF. The CDR3, as DNA: TGCGCCAGCATCCGGACAGGGACGACTGAAGCTTTCTTT.

This clone was seen more than once but under ten times. The chain has TRBV21-1 and TRBJ2-7; the table assigns TRBD2, which was not confirmed against the DNA. TRBV21-1 is labeled a pseudogene. The CDR3 has 16 amino acids. This CDR3 reads CASSKRRGRARNEQYF. CDR3 in DNA: TGTGCCAGCAGCAAAAGGCGCGGGAGGGCTCGGAACGAGCAGTACTTC.

The rearrangement links TRBV4-3 to TRBJ2-5, with TRBD2 matching over 13 bases. The CDR3 runs to 19 residues. With 1 base clipped from V and 2 bases from J, the junction kept 10 bases outside the gene matches. Germline CDR1 LGHNA, CDR2 YSLEER. CDR3 residues: CASSQVDSPGLAGQETQYF. For the CDR3, the DNA is TGCGCCAGCAGCCAAGTAGATTCGCCGGGACTAGCGGGGCAAGAGACCCAGTACTTC.

The chain uses TRBV13 and TRBJ1-1, with 9 bases identical to TRBD1. Germline CDR1 PRHDT, CDR2 FYEKMQ (reference sequence). The CDR3 has 17 residues. After removal of 5 bases from V and 1 base from J, the junction contained 11 bases not matched to a gene. The CDR3 bases are TGTGCCAGCAGCGCAGCAGACAGGGGGAGGGCGAACACTGAAGCTTTCTTT. This sequence encodes CASSAADRGRANTEAFF.

The V call is TRBV6-6, the J call TRBJ2-7; D ambiguous. CDR1 MNHNY and CDR2 SVGAGI come from the germline V gene (reference sequence). V was trimmed by 6 bases and J by 0 bases, leaving 9 bases between them. The CDR3 runs 13 residues. The CDR3 DNA sequence: TGTGCCAGCAGCCCTAGTGGCTCCTACGAGCAGTACTTC. Translation: CASSPSGSYEQYF.

The J gene is TRBJ1-6, the V gene TRBV5-6; weak D call: TRBD1 (5 bases). The CDR3 loop spans 19 amino acids. The V end was cut by 3 bases, the J end by 10 bases, with 29 bases between. The germline gives CDR1 SGHDT, CDR2 YYEEEE. CDR3 coding DNA: TGTGCCAGCAGCTGGGGCCCCCGGATTTCGGCGTTGGAACCCTCACCCCTCCACTTT. Amino acid sequence: CASSWGPRISALEPSPLHF.